This T cell receptor (beta chain) was captured in a study of T-cell memory formation after mild COVID-19. Across the whole study: The study found TCR clusters largely donor specific. General study findings and limits: The authors left the SARS-CoV-2 specificity of second-wave clones peaking on day 37 unconfirmed. Later expanders leaned CD4+, whereas day 15 to 85 contracting clones were balanced CD4/CD8.

A 5'RACE reaction primed in the constant segment made cDNA libraries of TCR alpha and TCR beta, and these carried sample barcodes and UMIs. TCRdb itself ran the 5' RACE reads through MiXCR, one entry per CDR3 protein. The sample has 250,000 to 350,000 distinct CDR3 sequences; 15% to 20% are singletons. To note about this clonotype: The antigen is undetermined.

This CDR3 contains 14 residues. The ends were cut back, 2 bases at V and 8 bases at J, with 11 bases in the middle. Looked up from germline, CDR1 is SGHRS and CDR2 is YFSETQ. The sequence derives from a man aged 18 to 30 who had mild COVID-19 (a few samples of this study predate the infection). Cell type and time point are not known. Source material: PBMCs or a T cell subset sorted from them (not recorded which). The chain is built from TRBV5-1 and TRBJ1-6; D unresolved. CDR3 loop: CASSFASSYSPLHF. For the CDR3, the DNA is TGCGCCAGCAGCTTTGCTTCGTCGTATTCACCCCTCCACTTT.